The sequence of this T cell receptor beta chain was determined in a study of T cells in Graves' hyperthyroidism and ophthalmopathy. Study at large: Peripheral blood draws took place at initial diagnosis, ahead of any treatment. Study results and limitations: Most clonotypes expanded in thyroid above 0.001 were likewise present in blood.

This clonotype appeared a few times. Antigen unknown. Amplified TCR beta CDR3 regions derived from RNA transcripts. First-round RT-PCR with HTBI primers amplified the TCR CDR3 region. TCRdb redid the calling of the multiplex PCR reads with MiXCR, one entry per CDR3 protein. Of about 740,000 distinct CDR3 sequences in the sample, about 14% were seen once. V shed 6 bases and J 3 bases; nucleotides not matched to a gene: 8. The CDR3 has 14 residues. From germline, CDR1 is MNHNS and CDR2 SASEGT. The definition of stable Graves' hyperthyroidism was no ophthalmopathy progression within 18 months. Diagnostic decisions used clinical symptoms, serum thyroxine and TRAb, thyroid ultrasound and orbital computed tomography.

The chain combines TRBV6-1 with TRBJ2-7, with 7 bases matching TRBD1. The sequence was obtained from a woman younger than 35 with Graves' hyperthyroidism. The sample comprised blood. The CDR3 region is CASRPMRDSYEQYF. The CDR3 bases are TGTGCCAGCAGACCTATGAGGGACAGCTACGAGCAGTACTTC.